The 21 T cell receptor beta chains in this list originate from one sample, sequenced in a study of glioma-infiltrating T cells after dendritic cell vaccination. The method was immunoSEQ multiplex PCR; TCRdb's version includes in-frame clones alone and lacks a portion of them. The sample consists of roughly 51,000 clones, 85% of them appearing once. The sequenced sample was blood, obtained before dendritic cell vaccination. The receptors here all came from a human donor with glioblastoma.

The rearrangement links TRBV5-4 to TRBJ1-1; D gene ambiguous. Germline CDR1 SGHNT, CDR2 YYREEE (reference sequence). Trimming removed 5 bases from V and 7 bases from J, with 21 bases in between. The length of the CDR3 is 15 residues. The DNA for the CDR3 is TGTGCCAGCAGGGATGGGAGGGCTCGTATCGGTGAAGCTTTCTTT. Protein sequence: CASRDGRARIGEAFF.

The DNA for the CDR3 is TGTGCCAGCGCCTCGCTACTAATTTCCGAGCAGTACTTC. Amino acid sequence: CASASLLISEQYF. The rearrangement joins TRBV2 to TRBJ2-7; D remains ambiguous. The V gene lost 8 bases and the J gene lost 6 bases, with 17 bases spanning the gap. CDR3 length: 13 residues. Per germline, CDR1 SNHLY and CDR2 FYNNEI.

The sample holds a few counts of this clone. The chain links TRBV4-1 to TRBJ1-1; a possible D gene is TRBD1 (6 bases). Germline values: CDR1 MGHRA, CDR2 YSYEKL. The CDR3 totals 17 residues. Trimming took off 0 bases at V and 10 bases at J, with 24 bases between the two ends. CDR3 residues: CASSQDRGRPGAGAAFF. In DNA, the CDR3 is TGCGCCAGCAGCCAAGATCGCGGCCGCCCAGGGGCTGGAGCAGCTTTCTTT.

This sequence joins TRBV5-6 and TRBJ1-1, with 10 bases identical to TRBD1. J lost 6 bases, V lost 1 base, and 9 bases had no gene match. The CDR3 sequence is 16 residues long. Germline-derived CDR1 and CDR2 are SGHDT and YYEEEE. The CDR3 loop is CASSLWDRGWMAEAFF. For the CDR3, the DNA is TGTGCCAGCAGCTTGTGGGACAGGGGTTGGATGGCTGAAGCTTTCTTT.

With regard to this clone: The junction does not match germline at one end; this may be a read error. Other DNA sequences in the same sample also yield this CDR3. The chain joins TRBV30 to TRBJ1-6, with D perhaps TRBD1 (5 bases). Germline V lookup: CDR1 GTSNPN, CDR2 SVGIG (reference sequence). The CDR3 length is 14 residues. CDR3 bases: TGTGCCTGGAGAGACAGTAACTATAATTCCCCCCTCCACTTT. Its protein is CAWRDSNYNSPLHF.

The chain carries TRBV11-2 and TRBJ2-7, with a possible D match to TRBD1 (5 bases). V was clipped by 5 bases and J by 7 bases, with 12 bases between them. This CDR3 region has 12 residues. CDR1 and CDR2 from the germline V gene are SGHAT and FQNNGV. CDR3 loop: CASSPRQGEQYF. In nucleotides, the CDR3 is TGTGCCAGCAGCCCTAGGCAGGGTGAGCAGTACTTC.

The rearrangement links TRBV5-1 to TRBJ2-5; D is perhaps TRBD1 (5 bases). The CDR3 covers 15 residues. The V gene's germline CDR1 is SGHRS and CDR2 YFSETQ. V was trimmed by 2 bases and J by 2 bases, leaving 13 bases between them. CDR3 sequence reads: CASSFAGNRQETQYF. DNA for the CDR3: TGCGCCAGCAGCTTCGCAGGGAACCGTCAAGAGACCCAGTACTTC. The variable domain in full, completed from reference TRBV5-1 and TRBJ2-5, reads KAGVTQTPRYLIKTRGQQVTLSCSPISGHRSVSWYQQTPGQGLQFLFEYFSETQRNKGNFPGRFSGRQFSNSRSEMNVSTLELGDSALYLCASSFAGNRQETQYFGPGTRLLVL.

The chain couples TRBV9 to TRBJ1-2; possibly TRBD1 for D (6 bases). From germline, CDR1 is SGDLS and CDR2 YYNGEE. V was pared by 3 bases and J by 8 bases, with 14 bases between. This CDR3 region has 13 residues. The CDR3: CASSEGGRSGYTF. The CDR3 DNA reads TGTGCCAGCAGCGAGGGGGGGCGTTCGGGCTACACCTTC.

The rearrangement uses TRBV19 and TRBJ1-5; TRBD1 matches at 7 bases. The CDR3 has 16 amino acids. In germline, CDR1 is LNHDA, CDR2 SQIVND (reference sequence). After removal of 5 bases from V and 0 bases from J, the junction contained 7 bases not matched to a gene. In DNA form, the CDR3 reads TGTGCCAGTAGTGCCGGGACAGCGAATAGCAATCAGCCCCAGCATTTT. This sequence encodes CASSAGTANSNQPQHF. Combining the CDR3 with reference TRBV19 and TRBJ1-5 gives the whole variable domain DGGITQSPKYLFRKEGQNVTLSCEQNLNHDAMYWYRQDPGQGLRLIYYSQIVNDFQKGDIAEGYSVSREKKESFPLTVTSAQKNPTAFYLCASSAGTANSNQPQHFGDGTRLSIL.

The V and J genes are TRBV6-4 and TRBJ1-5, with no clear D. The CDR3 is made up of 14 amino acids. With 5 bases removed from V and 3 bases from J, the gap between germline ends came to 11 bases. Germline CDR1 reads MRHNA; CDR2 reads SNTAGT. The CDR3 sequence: CASSYDSLNQPQHF. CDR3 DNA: TGTGCCAGCAGTTACGATAGCCTCAATCAGCCCCAGCATTTT.

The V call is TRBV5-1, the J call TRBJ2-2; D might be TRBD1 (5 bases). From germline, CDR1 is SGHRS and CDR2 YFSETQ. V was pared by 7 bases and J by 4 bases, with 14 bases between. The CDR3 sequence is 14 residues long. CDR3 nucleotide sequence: TGCGCCAGCCGCCAAACAGGCCCCACCGGGGAGCTGTTTTTT. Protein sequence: CASRQTGPTGELFF.

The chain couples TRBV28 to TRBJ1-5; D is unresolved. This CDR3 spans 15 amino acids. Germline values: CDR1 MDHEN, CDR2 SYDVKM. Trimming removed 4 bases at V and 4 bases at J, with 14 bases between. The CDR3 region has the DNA TGTGCCAGCAGTTCCTATCCGCCTCTAAATCAGCCCCAGCATTTT. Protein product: CASSSYPPLNQPQHF.

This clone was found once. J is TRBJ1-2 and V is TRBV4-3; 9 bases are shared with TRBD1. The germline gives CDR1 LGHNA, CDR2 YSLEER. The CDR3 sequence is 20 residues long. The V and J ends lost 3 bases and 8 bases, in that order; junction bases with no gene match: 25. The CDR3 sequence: CASSQCWDRAVHAIISGYTF. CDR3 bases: TGCGCCAGCAGCCAGTGCTGGGACAGGGCCGTTCACGCCATAATCTCAGGCTACACCTTC.

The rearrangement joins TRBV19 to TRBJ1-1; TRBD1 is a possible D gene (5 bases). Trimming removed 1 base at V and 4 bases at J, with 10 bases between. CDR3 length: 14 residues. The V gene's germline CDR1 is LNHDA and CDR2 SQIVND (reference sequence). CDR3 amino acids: CASSIAGWSTEAFF. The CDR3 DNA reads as TGTGCCAGTAGTATAGCAGGGTGGAGCACTGAAGCTTTCTTT.

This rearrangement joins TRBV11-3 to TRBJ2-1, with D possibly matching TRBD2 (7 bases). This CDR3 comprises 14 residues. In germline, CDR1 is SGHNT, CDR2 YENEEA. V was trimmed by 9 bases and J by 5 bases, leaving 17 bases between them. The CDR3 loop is CASRGGAQHNEQFF. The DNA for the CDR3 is TGTGCCAGTAGGGGGGGGGCCCAGCACAATGAGCAGTTCTTC.

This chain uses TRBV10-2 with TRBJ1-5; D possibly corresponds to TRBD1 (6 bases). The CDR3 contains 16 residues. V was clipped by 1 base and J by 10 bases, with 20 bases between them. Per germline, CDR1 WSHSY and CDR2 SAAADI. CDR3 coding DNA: TGCGCCAGCAGTGAGTTTTTGTCGAGGGAGGGGGGTCCCCAGCATTTT. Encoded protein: CASSEFLSREGGPQHF.

Written as DNA, the CDR3 is TGTGCCAGCTACATTAGGGGACAGGTCTATGGCTACACCTTC. Amino acid sequence: CASYIRGQVYGYTF. The chain has TRBV18 and TRBJ1-2; 8 bases fit TRBD1. The germline gives CDR1 KGHSH, CDR2 LQKENI. Trimming removed 7 bases from V and 4 bases from J; junction bases left unmatched: 8. The length of the CDR3 is 14 residues.

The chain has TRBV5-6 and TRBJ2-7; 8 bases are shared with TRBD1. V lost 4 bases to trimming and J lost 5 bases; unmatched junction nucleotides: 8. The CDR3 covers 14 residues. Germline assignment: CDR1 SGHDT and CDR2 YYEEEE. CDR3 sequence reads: CASSNRQGPNEQYF. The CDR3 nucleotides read TGTGCCAGCAGCAACCGACAGGGGCCCAACGAGCAGTACTTC.

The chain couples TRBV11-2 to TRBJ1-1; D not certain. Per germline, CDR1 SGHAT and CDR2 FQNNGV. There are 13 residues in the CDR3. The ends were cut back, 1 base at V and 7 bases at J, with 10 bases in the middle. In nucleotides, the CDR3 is TGTGCCAGCAGCTTAGCCGAGAACCGTGAAGCTTTCTTT. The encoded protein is CASSLAENREAFF.

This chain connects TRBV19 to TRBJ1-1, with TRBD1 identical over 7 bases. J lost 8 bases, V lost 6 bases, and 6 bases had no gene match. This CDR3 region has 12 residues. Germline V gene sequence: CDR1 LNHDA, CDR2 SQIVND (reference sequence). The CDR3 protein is CASSQVRGEAFF. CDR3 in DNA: TGTGCCAGTAGCCAAGTCAGGGGGGAAGCTTTCTTT.

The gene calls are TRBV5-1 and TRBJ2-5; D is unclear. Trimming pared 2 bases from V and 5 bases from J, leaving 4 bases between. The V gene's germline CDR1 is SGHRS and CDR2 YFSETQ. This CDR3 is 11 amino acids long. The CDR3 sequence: CASSFQETQYF. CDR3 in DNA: TGCGCCAGCAGCTTCCAGGAGACCCAGTACTTC.